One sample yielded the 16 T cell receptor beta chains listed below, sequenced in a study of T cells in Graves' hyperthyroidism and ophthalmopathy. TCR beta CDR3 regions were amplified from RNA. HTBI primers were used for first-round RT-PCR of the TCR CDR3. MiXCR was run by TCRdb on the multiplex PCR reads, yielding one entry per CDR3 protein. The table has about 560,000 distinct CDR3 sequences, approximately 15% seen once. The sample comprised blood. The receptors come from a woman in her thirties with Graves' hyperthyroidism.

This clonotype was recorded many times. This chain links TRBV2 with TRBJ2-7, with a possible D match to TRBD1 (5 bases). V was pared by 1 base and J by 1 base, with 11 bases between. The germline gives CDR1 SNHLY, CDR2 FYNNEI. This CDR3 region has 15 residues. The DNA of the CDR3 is TGTGCCAGCAGTGAAGGGCGGACACCATCCTACGAGCAGTACTTC. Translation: CASSEGRTPSYEQYF.

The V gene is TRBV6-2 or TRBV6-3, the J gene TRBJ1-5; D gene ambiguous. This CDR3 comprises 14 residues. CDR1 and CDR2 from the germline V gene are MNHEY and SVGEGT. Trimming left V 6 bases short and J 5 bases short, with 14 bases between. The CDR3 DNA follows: TGTGCCAGCAGACGCAAAATGGAACATCAGCCCCAGCATTTT. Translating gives CASRRKMEHQPQHF.

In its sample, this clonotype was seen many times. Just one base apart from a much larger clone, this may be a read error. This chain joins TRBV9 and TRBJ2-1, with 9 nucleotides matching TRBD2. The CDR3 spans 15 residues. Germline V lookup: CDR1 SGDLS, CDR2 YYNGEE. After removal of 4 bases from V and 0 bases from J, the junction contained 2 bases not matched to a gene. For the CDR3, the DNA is TGTGCCAGCAGCAATAGCGGGAGCTCCTACAATGAGCAGTTCTTC. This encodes CASSNSGSSYNEQFF.

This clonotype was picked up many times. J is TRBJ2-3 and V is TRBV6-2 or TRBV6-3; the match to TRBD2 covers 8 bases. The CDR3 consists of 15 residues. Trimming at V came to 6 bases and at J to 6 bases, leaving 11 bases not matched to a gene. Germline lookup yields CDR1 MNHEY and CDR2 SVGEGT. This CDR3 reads CASRSREGLGDTQYF. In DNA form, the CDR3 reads TGTGCCAGCAGGAGCCGGGAGGGCCTAGGGGATACGCAGTATTTT.

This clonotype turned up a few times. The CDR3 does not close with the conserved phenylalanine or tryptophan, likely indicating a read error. The CDR3 DNA sequence: TGTGCCAGCAGTACGAGTCAGGGGACCGGGGAGCTGTTTTCT. Amino acids: CASSTSQGTGELFS. The rearrangement joins TRBV27 to TRBJ2-2, with D perhaps matching TRBD1 (6 bases). V lost 5 bases to trimming and J lost 5 bases, with 12 bases between them. Looked up from germline, CDR1 is MNHEY and CDR2 is SMNVEV (reference sequence). CDR3 length: 14 residues.

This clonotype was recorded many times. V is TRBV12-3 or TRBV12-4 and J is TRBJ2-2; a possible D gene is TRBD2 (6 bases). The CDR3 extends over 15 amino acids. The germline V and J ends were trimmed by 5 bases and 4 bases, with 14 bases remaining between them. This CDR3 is CASSPPGGSTGELFF. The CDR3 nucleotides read TGTGCCAGCAGTCCCCCCGGGGGTAGCACCGGGGAGCTGTTTTTT.

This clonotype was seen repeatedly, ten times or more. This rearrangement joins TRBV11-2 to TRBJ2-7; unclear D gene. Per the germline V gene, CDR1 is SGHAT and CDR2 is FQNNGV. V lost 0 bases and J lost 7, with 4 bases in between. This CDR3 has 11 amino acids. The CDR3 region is CASSLEREQYF. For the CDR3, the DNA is TGTGCCAGCAGCTTAGAACGGGAGCAGTACTTC.

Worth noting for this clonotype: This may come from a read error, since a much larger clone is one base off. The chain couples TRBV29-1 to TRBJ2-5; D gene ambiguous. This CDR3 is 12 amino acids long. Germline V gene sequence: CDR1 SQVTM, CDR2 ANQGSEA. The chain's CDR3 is CSAEGRQETQYF. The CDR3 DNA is TGCAGCGCTGAAGGCAGACAAGAGACCCAGTACTTC.

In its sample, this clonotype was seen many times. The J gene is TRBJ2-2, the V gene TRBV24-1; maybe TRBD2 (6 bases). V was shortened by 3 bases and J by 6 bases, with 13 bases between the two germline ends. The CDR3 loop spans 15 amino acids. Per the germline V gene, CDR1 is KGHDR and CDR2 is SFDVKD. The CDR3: CATSDPGTPPGELFF. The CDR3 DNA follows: TGTGCCACCAGTGATCCCGGGACTCCTCCCGGGGAGCTGTTTTTT.

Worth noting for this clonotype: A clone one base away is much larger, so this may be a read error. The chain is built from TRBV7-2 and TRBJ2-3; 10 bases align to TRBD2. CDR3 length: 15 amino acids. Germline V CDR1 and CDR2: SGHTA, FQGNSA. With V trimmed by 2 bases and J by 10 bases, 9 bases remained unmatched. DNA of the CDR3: TGTGCCAGCAGCTTACTAGCGGGAGATCTTTCGCCGCAGTATTTT. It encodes CASSLLAGDLSPQYF.

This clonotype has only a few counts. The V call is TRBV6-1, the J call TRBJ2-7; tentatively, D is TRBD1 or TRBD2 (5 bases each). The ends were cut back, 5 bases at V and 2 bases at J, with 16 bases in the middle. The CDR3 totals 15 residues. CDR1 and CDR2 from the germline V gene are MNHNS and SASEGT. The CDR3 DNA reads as TGTGCCAGCAGTTTTACGGGACGGATGACCTACGAGCAGTACTTC. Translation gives CASSFTGRMTYEQYF.

The CDR3 reads CASSLGGANYGYTF. DNA of the CDR3: TGTGCCAGCAGCTTAGGGGGGGCAAACTATGGCTACACCTTC. The V call is TRBV7-3, the J call TRBJ1-2, with TRBD1 as a possible D gene (6 bases). Per germline, CDR1 SGHTA and CDR2 FQGTGA. Trimming shortened V by 2 bases and J by 2 bases, and 9 bases separated the two germline ends. The CDR3 runs to 14 residues.

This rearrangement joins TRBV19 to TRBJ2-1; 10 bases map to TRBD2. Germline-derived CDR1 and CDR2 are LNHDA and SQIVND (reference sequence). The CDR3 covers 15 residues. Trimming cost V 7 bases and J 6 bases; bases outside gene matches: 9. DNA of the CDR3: TGTGCCAGTACCCAGCTAGCGGGAGCCTCCAATGAGCAGTTCTTC. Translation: CASTQLAGASNEQFF.

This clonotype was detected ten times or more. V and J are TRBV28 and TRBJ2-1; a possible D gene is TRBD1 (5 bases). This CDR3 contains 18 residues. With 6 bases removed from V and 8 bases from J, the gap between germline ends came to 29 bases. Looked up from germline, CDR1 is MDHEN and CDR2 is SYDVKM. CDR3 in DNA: TGTGCCAGCAGCCCACCTGGTGGGGCTAGGGGCCTGGTTGATGAGCAGTTCTTC. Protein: CASSPPGGARGLVDEQFF.

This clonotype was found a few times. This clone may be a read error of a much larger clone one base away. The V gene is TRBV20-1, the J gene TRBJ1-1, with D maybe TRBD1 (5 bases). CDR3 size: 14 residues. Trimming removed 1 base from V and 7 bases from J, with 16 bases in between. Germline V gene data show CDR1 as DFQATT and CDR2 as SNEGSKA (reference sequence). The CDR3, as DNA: TGCAGTGCTAGAGGGATCAGGGTAGGAGGTGAAGCTTTCTTT. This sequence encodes CSARGIRVGGEAFF.

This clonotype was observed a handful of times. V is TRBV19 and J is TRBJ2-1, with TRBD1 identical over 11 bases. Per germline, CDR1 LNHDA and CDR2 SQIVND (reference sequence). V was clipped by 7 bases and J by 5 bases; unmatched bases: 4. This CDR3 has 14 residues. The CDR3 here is CASIGTGGDNEQFF. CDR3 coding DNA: TGTGCCAGTATTGGGACAGGGGGTGACAATGAGCAGTTCTTC.